The 27 T cell receptor beta chains reported below all come from one sample, sequenced in a study of T cells after yellow fever vaccination. TCRdb used MiXCR to reprocess the 5' RACE reads, holding one entry per CDR3 protein. The sample has approximately 300,000 distinct CDR3 sequences; about 6.9% are singletons. The sample here was PBMCs, taken roughly 46 days after the first yellow fever vaccination. The receptors stem from a man between 18 and 29 years old who received the YFV17D yellow fever vaccine.

This clonotype turned up a few times. The chain carries TRBV4-1 and TRBJ1-6; D remains ambiguous. This CDR3 region has 12 residues. The germline CDR1 and CDR2 sequences are MGHRA and YSYEKL. Trimming removed 1 base at V and 9 bases at J, with 4 bases between. For the CDR3, the DNA is TGCGCCAGCAGCCAAGTGAGTTCACCCCTCCACTTT. Protein product: CASSQVSSPLHF.

The rearrangement links TRBV24-1 to TRBJ2-3; TRBD1 matches 9 bases. CDR1 and CDR2 from the germline V gene are KGHDR and SFDVKD. CDR3 size: 15 residues. V dropped 5 bases and J dropped 3; count of bases not matched to a gene: 5. DNA of the CDR3: TGTGCCACCAGTGGGAAGGACAGGGGAACAGATACGCAGTATTTT. Its translation is CATSGKDRGTDTQYF.

Points on this clonotype: A much larger clone differs by one base, so this may be a read error. The chain combines TRBV10-3 with TRBJ2-1; tentatively, D is TRBD1 (6 bases). CDR1 and CDR2 from the germline V gene are ENHRY and SYGVKD. V lost 9 bases, J lost 8 bases, and 20 bases lay in between. The CDR3 consists of 14 residues. CDR3 bases: TGTGCCATAAGGCCGGGACACCTACGGGATGAGCAGTTCTTC. Its protein product is CAIRPGHLRDEQFF.

The chain links TRBV18 to TRBJ2-7, with TRBD1 matching 9 bases. Germline V gene lookup returns CDR1 KGHSH and CDR2 LQKENI. V lost 2 bases to trimming and J lost 3 bases; unmatched junction nucleotides: 5. The CDR3 has 15 amino acids. For the CDR3, the DNA is TGTGCCAGCTCACCAGGAAGGGACAGGGACTACGAGCAGTACTTC. Its translation: CASSPGRDRDYEQYF.

The rearrangement joins TRBV20-1 to TRBJ2-3; D call uncertain. The CDR3 has 15 amino acids. V was trimmed by 6 bases and J by 6 bases, leaving 22 bases between them. The V gene's germline CDR1 is DFQATT and CDR2 SNEGSKA (reference sequence). The CDR3 DNA reads TGCAGTGCCACTCTCTCCTTGTGGGATGACGATACGCAGTATTTT. The encoded protein is CSATLSLWDDDTQYF.

The rearrangement uses TRBV5-1 and TRBJ2-7; a weak D match, TRBD1 (5 bases). The length of the CDR3 is 12 residues. The V gene lost 7 bases and the J gene lost 4 bases, with 12 bases spanning the gap. CDR1 SGHRS and CDR2 YFSETQ come from the germline V gene. DNA for the CDR3: TGCGCCAGCGCAGCAGGGAATTACGAGCAGTACTTC. Translating gives CASAAGNYEQYF.

This clonotype was counted only a few times. V and J are TRBV27 and TRBJ1-5; D is unclear. Germline assignment: CDR1 MNHEY and CDR2 SMNVEV (reference sequence). This CDR3 is built from 16 residues. V was trimmed by 5 bases and J by 0 bases, leaving 14 bases between them. The CDR3 is CASSEMGHFSNQPQHF. The CDR3 DNA reads as TGTGCCAGCAGTGAAATGGGTCATTTTAGCAATCAGCCCCAGCATTTT.

This clonotype was counted between two and nine times. The chain couples TRBV9 to TRBJ1-5; D is possibly TRBD1 (6 bases). From germline, CDR1 is SGDLS and CDR2 YYNGEE. Trimming pared 0 bases from V and 3 bases from J, leaving 7 bases between. This CDR3 spans 14 amino acids. CDR3 nucleotide sequence: TGTGCCAGCAGCGTAGGGGGGCTCAATCAGCCCCAGCATTTT. It yields the protein CASSVGGLNQPQHF.

This clonotype was counted between two and nine times. This rearrangement joins TRBV6-2 or TRBV6-3 to TRBJ2-3, with 9 bases identical to TRBD2. Germline V lookup: CDR1 MNHEY, CDR2 SVGEGT. The CDR3 has 16 residues. Unmatched junction bases numbered 7, after V lost 1 base and J lost 5 bases. CDR3 amino acids: CASSYLVGTSRDTQYF. The CDR3 region has the DNA TGTGCCAGCAGTTACTTGGTTGGGACTAGCCGAGATACGCAGTATTTT.

This clonotype was found a few times. The V call is TRBV18, the J call TRBJ2-1; 8 bases are shared with TRBD2. Losses at the gene ends were 3 bases for V and 5 bases for J; bases not matched to a gene: 6. The CDR3 is 15 residues long. Germline CDR1 is KGHSH and CDR2 is LQKENI. As DNA, the CDR3 is TGTGCCAGCTCACCGCGGGGGGCCGAAAACAATGAGCAGTTCTTC. Residues: CASSPRGAENNEQFF.

This clonotype showed up just a few times. The chain carries TRBV6-6 and TRBJ2-7; D is unclear. V dropped 2 bases and J dropped 7 bases, with 9 bases sitting between them. This CDR3 comprises 12 residues. CDR1 MNHNY and CDR2 SVGAGI come from the germline V gene (reference sequence). The CDR3 DNA sequence: TGTGCCAGCAGTTACGATCTATGGGAGCAGTACTTC. Translating it yields CASSYDLWEQYF.

This clonotype was seen only a few times. The chain joins TRBV7-2 to TRBJ2-2, with D possibly TRBD1 on 6 matching bases. Per germline, CDR1 SGHTA and CDR2 FQGNSA. The ends were cut back, 6 bases at V and 7 bases at J, with 18 bases in the middle. CDR3 length: 15 amino acids. Written as DNA, the CDR3 is TGTGCCAGCAGAAAGGCAGGGGCGAAAGGCGGGGAGCTGTTTTTT. Protein sequence: CASRKAGAKGGELFF.

This chain joins TRBV20-1 and TRBJ2-3; TRBD2 matches at 8 bases. V shed 2 bases, J shed 0 bases, and the junction held 1 base outside the gene matches. This CDR3 has 14 amino acids. Germline V CDR1 and CDR2: DFQATT, SNEGSKA (reference sequence). As DNA, the CDR3 is TGCAGTGCTAGACGGACTAGCAGCACAGATACGCAGTATTTT. Its protein product is CSARRTSSTDTQYF.

The chain has TRBV29-1 and TRBJ1-1, with TRBD1 matching over 8 bases. Losses at the gene ends were 7 bases for V and 1 base for J; bases not matched to a gene: 5. The CDR3 consists of 13 residues. In germline, CDR1 is SQVTM, CDR2 ANQGSEA. CDR3 loop: CSAGTGRNTEAFF. CDR3 DNA sequence: TGCAGCGCCGGGACAGGAAGGAACACTGAAGCTTTCTTT.

This clonotype has more than one count but fewer than ten. CDR3 in amino acids: CAISGVGGADTQYF. The CDR3 DNA sequence: TGTGCCATCAGTGGGGTCGGGGGCGCAGATACGCAGTATTTT. The rearrangement links TRBV10-3 to TRBJ2-3; D possibly matches TRBD1 or TRBD2 (6 bases each). Germline loops: CDR1 ENHRY, CDR2 SYGVKD. This CDR3 contains 14 residues. The V end was cut by 4 bases, the J end by 4 bases, with 12 bases between.

This clonotype has a handful of counts. The chain joins TRBV6-2 or TRBV6-3 to TRBJ1-5, with 11 bases lining up with TRBD1. Germline V CDR1 and CDR2: MNHEY, SVGEGT. The CDR3 spans 15 residues. V lost 5 bases, J lost 5 bases, and 5 bases stayed unmatched. The CDR3 here is CASSRRGQGDQPQHF. The CDR3 DNA is TGTGCCAGCAGTAGAAGGGGACAGGGGGATCAGCCCCAGCATTTT.

This clonotype showed up just a few times. This chain uses TRBV7-8 with TRBJ2-7; 7 nucleotides line up with TRBD1. V trimming: 4 bases; J trimming: 1 base; junction bases outside the gene matches: 4. Germline values: CDR1 SGHVS, CDR2 FQNEAQ. The CDR3 has 14 amino acids. CDR3 loop: CASSWTGNSYEQYV. CDR3 DNA sequence: TGTGCCAGCAGCTGGACAGGAAATTCCTACGAGCAGTACGTC.

The chain couples TRBV7-2 to TRBJ2-3, with 8 bases lining up with TRBD2. Germline V gene sequence: CDR1 SGHTA, CDR2 FQGNSA. The CDR3 has 17 residues. V was pared by 5 bases and J by 0 bases, with 10 bases of the junction left unmatched. The CDR3, as DNA: TGTGCCAGCAGCCTCTTCGGGGTAGCGGGGAGCACAGATACGCAGTATTTT. Its protein product is CASSLFGVAGSTDTQYF.

This clonotype appeared a few times. The J gene is TRBJ1-1, the V gene TRBV4-3; maybe TRBD1 (5 bases). The V gene lost 1 base and the J gene lost 12 bases, with 18 bases spanning the gap. Germline assignment: CDR1 LGHNA and CDR2 YSLEER. CDR3 length: 14 residues. The CDR3 DNA is TGCGCCAGCAGCCAAGTTCGGGGGGGGGATATGCCTTTCTTT. This gives the protein CASSQVRGGDMPFF.

This chain links TRBV9 with TRBJ2-2; tentative D call: TRBD1 (6 bases). Trimming pared 3 bases from V and 6 bases from J, leaving 12 bases between. Per germline, CDR1 SGDLS and CDR2 YYNGEE. The CDR3 length is 14 residues. The CDR3 DNA sequence: TGTGCCAGCAGCGAACAGGGTAGCCCCGGGGAGCTGTTTTTT. Its protein product is CASSEQGSPGELFF. Drawing the rest from reference TRBV9 and TRBJ2-2, the complete variable domain is DSGVTQTPKHLITATGQRVTLRCSPRSGDLSVYWYQQSLDQGLQFLIQYYNGEERAKGNILERFSAQQFPDLHSELNLSSLELGDSALYFCASSEQGSPGELFFGEGSRLTVL.

This clonotype was observed a handful of times. The chain couples TRBV6-1 to TRBJ2-6, with 8 positions matching TRBD2. This CDR3 has 15 amino acids. V shed 7 bases, J shed 2 bases, and the junction held 4 bases outside the gene matches. CDR1 is MNHNS, CDR2 SASEGT, per germline. CDR3 in amino acids: CASISSGAGANVLTF. For the CDR3, the DNA is TGTGCCAGCATCAGTAGCGGGGCTGGGGCCAACGTCCTGACTTTC.

This clonotype has a handful of counts. The chain uses TRBV25-1 and TRBJ2-3, with D possibly TRBD2 on 7 matching bases. The germline gives CDR1 MGHDK, CDR2 SYGVNS. With 4 bases removed from V and 2 bases from J, the gap between germline ends came to 10 bases. The CDR3 extends over 14 amino acids. CDR3 coding DNA: TGTGCCAGCAGTGGGGGGGGGCACACAGATACGCAGTATTTT. Encoded protein: CASSGGGHTDTQYF.

In its sample, this clonotype was seen many times. The chain is built from TRBV20-1 and TRBJ2-3; D is unresolved. Per the germline V gene, CDR1 is DFQATT and CDR2 is SNEGSKA (reference sequence). This CDR3 region has 13 residues. V was shortened by 2 bases and J by 1 base, with 7 bases between the two germline ends. The CDR3 here is CSARRAGTDTQYF. The CDR3 DNA reads as TGCAGTGCTAGAAGGGCGGGCACAGATACGCAGTATTTT.

This clonotype was counted between two and nine times. V is TRBV4-3 and J is TRBJ2-3, with 8 bases fitting TRBD2. CDR3 length: 15 residues. With V trimmed by 7 bases and J by 1 base, 7 bases remained unmatched. The germline V gene encodes CDR1 LGHNA and CDR2 YSLEER. CDR3 in DNA: TGCGCCAGCACGCCCGGACTAGCTGGCACAGATACGCAGTATTTT. This sequence encodes CASTPGLAGTDTQYF.

This clonotype was seen a few times. The rearrangement joins TRBV20-1 to TRBJ2-5; TRBD2 aligns across 7 bases. CDR3 length equals 12 residues. The trim removed 2 bases at V and 5 bases at J, leaving 2 bases unmatched. Germline V lookup: CDR1 DFQATT, CDR2 SNEGSKA (reference sequence). CDR3 nucleotide sequence: TGCAGTGCTAGATCCGGGGGGGAGACCCAGTACTTC. This gives the protein CSARSGGETQYF.

This clonotype has ten or more counts. The chain recombines TRBV29-1 with TRBJ1-1, with 8 bases fitting TRBD1. J lost 8 bases, V lost 4 bases, and 6 bases had no gene match. The CDR3 contains 12 residues. Germline CDR1 SQVTM, CDR2 ANQGSEA. CDR3 in amino acids: CSVGSGGWEAFF. The CDR3 DNA is TGCAGCGTTGGATCAGGGGGCTGGGAAGCTTTCTTT.

The chain couples TRBV5-4 to TRBJ1-1, with D possibly matching TRBD1 (6 bases). The V gene lost 6 bases and the J gene lost 0 bases, with 18 bases spanning the gap. Per the germline V gene, CDR1 is SGHNT and CDR2 is YYREEE (reference sequence). The CDR3 has 16 amino acids. CDR3 nucleotides: TGTGCCAGCACCCAGGGGAACAGCAACATGAACACTGAAGCTTTCTTT. This encodes CASTQGNSNMNTEAFF.